One and the same sample provided the 30 T cell receptor beta chains below, sequenced in a study of T cell clones after liver transplantation. TCRdb's table, derived via immunoSEQ multiplex PCR, lists solely in-frame clones and lacks some. The sample yields about 58,000 clones, roughly 70% seen once. The source material was CD4+ T cells from blood, sampled at the 15-month timepoint. These receptors came from a human patient who received a liver transplant. Some of the T cells might come from the graft donor.

The genes are TRBV9 and TRBJ2-1; 14 bases line up with TRBD2. Germline lookup yields CDR1 SGDLS and CDR2 YYNGEE. V shed 0 bases, J shed 6 bases, and the junction held 5 bases outside the gene matches. This CDR3 contains 17 residues. The CDR3 region is CASSVAVGTSGSNEQFF. The DNA for the CDR3 is TGTGCCAGCAGCGTAGCCGTTGGGACTAGCGGGAGCAATGAGCAGTTCTTC.

This clone appeared a few times. This CDR3 reads CASSLTGGNYGYTF. In DNA form, the CDR3 reads TGTGCCAGCAGCTTGACAGGGGGGAACTATGGCTACACCTTC. The chain joins TRBV7-2 to TRBJ1-2; 9 positions agree with TRBD1. V lost 3 bases to trimming and J lost 2 bases; unmatched junction nucleotides: 1. This CDR3 has 14 amino acids. Germline-derived CDR1 and CDR2 are SGHTA and FQGNSA. Drawing the rest from reference TRBV7-2 and TRBJ1-2, the complete variable domain is GAGVSQSPSNKVTEKGKDVELRCDPISGHTALYWYRQSLGQGLEFLIYFQGNSAPDKSGLPSDRFSAERTGGSVSTLTIQRTQQEDSAVYLCASSLTGGNYGYTFGSGTRLTVV.

The J gene is TRBJ1-2, the V gene TRBV2; tentatively, D is TRBD1 (5 bases). This CDR3 contains 14 residues. V gave up 3 bases and J gave up 6 bases, with 14 bases separating them. Germline CDR1 and CDR2: SNHLY and FYNNEI. The CDR3 DNA reads as TGTGCCAGCAGTGAGCGTCAGGGTATGGATGGCTACACCTTC. Its protein product is CASSERQGMDGYTF.

The chain carries TRBV9 and TRBJ2-2, with unresolved D. CDR1 and CDR2 (germline): SGDLS, YYNGEE. The CDR3 consists of 16 residues. Trimming stripped 0 bases from V and 1 base from J, with 10 bases between. This chain's CDR3 is CASSVDPGVNTGELFF. The DNA for the CDR3 is TGTGCCAGCAGCGTAGATCCTGGGGTGAACACCGGGGAGCTGTTTTTT.

CDR3: CAISDGEFGNQPQHF. The CDR3 region has the DNA TGTGCCATCAGTGACGGGGAATTCGGCAATCAGCCCCAGCATTTT. The chain recombines TRBV10-3 with TRBJ1-5; D remains ambiguous. CDR3 size: 15 residues. V lost 3 bases, J lost 2 bases, and 11 bases lay in between. Germline assignment: CDR1 ENHRY and CDR2 SYGVKD.

V and J are TRBV5-1 and TRBJ2-7; D possibly corresponds to TRBD1 (6 bases). The CDR3 contains 16 residues. V shed 0 bases and J shed 3 bases, with 16 bases lying between them. Germline values: CDR1 SGHRS, CDR2 YFSETQ. This chain's CDR3 is CASSLDRAGDNYEQYF. The CDR3 nucleotides are TGCGCCAGCAGCTTGGATCGGGCAGGGGACAACTACGAGCAGTACTTC.

V gene TRBV6-1 combines with J gene TRBJ2-7, with D unclear. CDR1 MNHNS and CDR2 SASEGT come from the germline V gene. This CDR3 contains 13 residues. The V end lost 8 bases, the J end lost 5 bases, and 16 bases lay between the germline ends. The CDR3 loop is CASSEFSRDEQYF. DNA for the CDR3: TGTGCCAGCTCGGAATTCTCACGGGACGAGCAGTACTTC.

The V gene is TRBV2, the J gene TRBJ2-5, with 10 bases matching TRBD2. This CDR3 has 17 residues. With 0 bases clipped from V and 2 bases from J, the junction kept 6 bases outside the gene matches. Germline V gene lookup returns CDR1 SNHLY and CDR2 FYNNEI. CDR3 sequence (DNA): TGTGCCAGCAGTGAAGCGGCTAGCGGGAGAGTGCAAGAGACCCAGTACTTC. It translates to CASSEAASGRVQETQYF.

CDR3 protein: CASSSGQSTEAFF. The CDR3, as DNA: TGTGCCAGCAGCTCGGGACAGAGTACTGAAGCTTTCTTT. The chain couples TRBV28 to TRBJ1-1, with 7 nucleotides matching TRBD1. The CDR3 spans 13 residues. Germline trimming cut 6 bases from V and 5 bases from J; bases unmatched to any gene: 6. Germline V gene sequence: CDR1 MDHEN, CDR2 SYDVKM. The variable domain in full, completed from reference TRBV28 and TRBJ1-1, reads DVKVTQSSRYLVKRTGEKVFLECVQDMDHENMFWYRQDPGLGLRLIYFSYDVKMKEKGDIPEGYSVSREKKERFSLILESASTNQTSMYLCASSSGQSTEAFFGQGTRLTVV.

The rearrangement uses TRBV6-1 and TRBJ2-3; D ambiguous. The ends were cut back, 7 bases at V and 6 bases at J, with 11 bases in the middle. Germline V gene lookup returns CDR1 MNHNS and CDR2 SASEGT. The CDR3 sequence is 12 residues long. The CDR3 region has the DNA TGTGCCAGCAACCCACGTACCGATACGCAGTATTTT. Translating gives CASNPRTDTQYF.

The chain combines TRBV7-2 with TRBJ2-5; D call uncertain. In germline, CDR1 is SGHTA, CDR2 FQGNSA. The CDR3 covers 12 residues. The ends were cut back, 5 bases at V and 5 bases at J, with 9 bases in the middle. This CDR3 is CASSDTGETQYF. The CDR3 DNA sequence: TGTGCCAGCAGCGACACCGGGGAGACCCAGTACTTC.

This clone was counted a few times. The chain recombines TRBV29-1 with TRBJ1-1; TRBD1 agrees at 8 bases. This CDR3 contains 14 residues. V lost 4 bases, J lost 1 base, and 5 bases stayed unmatched. Germline assignment: CDR1 SQVTM and CDR2 ANQGSEA. The CDR3 DNA sequence: TGCAGCGTTGCAACGACAGGGGCGAACACTGAAGCTTTCTTT. It codes for CSVATTGANTEAFF.

For this clone: One end of the junction fails to match germline, which may point to a read error. The chain couples TRBV7-8 to TRBJ2-7, with 9 bases matching TRBD2. The CDR3 is 15 amino acids. Germline CDR1 reads SGHVS; CDR2 reads FQNEAQ. CDR3 sequence (DNA): TGTGCCAGCAGCCTAGCGGGACAGACTACCTACGAGCAGTACTTC. Protein: CASSLAGQTTYEQYF.

This clone was observed a single time. The V gene is TRBV2, the J gene TRBJ2-7, with 9 bases that match TRBD2. The trim removed 3 bases at V and 1 base at J, leaving 1 base unmatched. CDR1 is SNHLY and CDR2 is FYNNEI in the germline V gene. The CDR3 loop spans 14 amino acids. The CDR3 DNA is TGTGCCAGCAGTGACCTAGCGGGGTCCTACGAGCAGTACGTC. Protein product: CASSDLAGSYEQYV.

This CDR3 reads CASSLMTSGGADTQYF. In nucleotides, the CDR3 is TGTGCCAGCAGTTTAATGACTAGCGGGGGGGCAGATACGCAGTATTTT. This chain connects TRBV27 to TRBJ2-3, with 14 bases lining up with TRBD2. CDR3 length equals 16 residues. Germline CDR1 is MNHEY and CDR2 is SMNVEV (reference sequence). Trimming removed 2 bases from V and 4 bases from J; junction bases left unmatched: 2.

This sequence joins TRBV21-1 and TRBJ1-5; the table's D call of TRBD1 was not tested on the DNA. TRBV21-1 corresponds to a pseudogene. The CDR3 length is 19 residues. Here the CDR3 reads CASSKDGRGDRYSNQPQHF. CDR3 nucleotides: TGTGCCAGCAGCAAAGACGGCAGGGGGGATCGCTATAGCAATCAGCCCCAGCATTTT.

The chain uses TRBV2 and TRBJ2-1, with D perhaps assigned TRBD1 or TRBD2 (6 bases each). CDR3 length: 14 amino acids. V was cut by 10 bases and J by 4 bases, with 17 bases left in between. Germline lookup yields CDR1 SNHLY and CDR2 FYNNEI. CDR3 in amino acids: CATVRGERYNEQFF. The CDR3 coding sequence is TGTGCCACCGTGAGGGGGGAGCGGTACAATGAGCAGTTCTTC.

The chain is built from TRBV4-3 and TRBJ2-3; 14 positions match TRBD2. The CDR3 extends over 16 amino acids. Trimming removed 0 bases from V and 6 bases from J; junction bases left unmatched: 2. CDR1 and CDR2 (germline): LGHNA, YSLEER. The chain's CDR3 is CASSQEGLAGADTQYF. DNA for the CDR3: TGCGCCAGCAGCCAAGAGGGACTAGCGGGAGCCGATACGCAGTATTTT.

This clone was counted only a few times. The chain combines TRBV9 with TRBJ1-2; D unclear. Trimming pared 0 bases from V and 4 bases from J, leaving 13 bases between. This CDR3 region has 15 residues. The germline V gene has CDR1 SGDLS and CDR2 YYNGEE. CDR3 in amino acids: CASSVDHSLSYGYTF. The CDR3 DNA is TGTGCCAGCAGCGTAGATCACAGCCTCTCCTATGGCTACACCTTC.

The chain employs TRBV5-1 and TRBJ2-2; possibly TRBD1 for D (6 bases). The CDR3 runs 15 residues. Trimming shortened V by 6 bases and J by 2 bases, and 14 bases separated the two germline ends. The germline gives CDR1 SGHRS, CDR2 YFSETQ. The CDR3 here is CASTRPDRNTGELFF. CDR3 nucleotide sequence: TGCGCCAGCACCCGCCCGGACAGAAACACCGGGGAGCTGTTTTTT. Variable domain in full (rest from reference TRBV5-1 and TRBJ2-2): KAGVTQTPRYLIKTRGQQVTLSCSPISGHRSVSWYQQTPGQGLQFLFEYFSETQRNKGNFPGRFSGRQFSNSRSEMNVSTLELGDSALYLCASTRPDRNTGELFFGEGSRLTVL.

This clone is deemed medium-sized. The chain uses TRBV11-3 and TRBJ2-7, with TRBD1 matching 9 bases. V was pared by 1 base and J by 3 bases, with 4 bases of the junction left unmatched. The length of the CDR3 is 15 residues. Germline lookup yields CDR1 SGHNT and CDR2 YENEEA. This CDR3 is CASSLGATGGYEQYF. For the CDR3, the DNA is TGTGCCAGCAGCTTAGGGGCGACAGGGGGCTACGAGCAGTACTTC.

The V call is TRBV30, the J call TRBJ1-1, with D uncertain. This CDR3 region has 14 residues. Trimming left V 0 bases short and J 6 bases short, with 14 bases between. Germline CDR1 is GTSNPN and CDR2 is SVGIG (reference sequence). The CDR3 reads CAWSVGQLLPEAFF. CDR3 bases: TGTGCCTGGAGTGTAGGGCAGCTTTTACCTGAAGCTTTCTTT.

A few counts support this clone. This rearrangement joins TRBV5-1 to TRBJ2-3; no firm D call. The CDR3 is 14 residues long. V gave up 7 bases and J gave up 4 bases, with 16 bases separating them. Per germline, CDR1 SGHRS and CDR2 YFSETQ. The CDR3 DNA sequence: TGCGCCAGCCATCCGGGTGTGGTCTCAGATACGCAGTATTTT. Translation gives CASHPGVVSDTQYF.

For this clone: A much larger clone differs by one base, so this may be a read error. The gene calls are TRBV5-6 and TRBJ1-6, with unresolved D. CDR1 and CDR2 (germline): SGHDT, YYEEEE. CDR3 length: 13 amino acids. V lost 6 bases and J 8 bases, leaving 12 bases between the germline ends. The CDR3 sequence: CASNFSWDSPLHF. CDR3 bases: TGTGCCAGCAACTTTTCTTGGGATTCACCCCTCCACTTT.

The genes are TRBV5-6 and TRBJ2-3; TRBD1 matches 8 bases. CDR3 size: 17 residues. Germline V CDR1 and CDR2: SGHDT, YYEEEE. V shed 1 base, J shed 3 bases, and the junction held 10 bases outside the gene matches. The CDR3 loop is CASSLPQSGGGTDTQYF. The CDR3 region has the DNA TGTGCCAGCAGCTTGCCACAATCAGGGGGCGGGACAGATACGCAGTATTTT.

The chain has TRBV18 and TRBJ2-1; 9 bases map to TRBD2. Germline-derived CDR1 and CDR2 are KGHSH and LQKENI. This CDR3 has 15 residues. The V and J ends lost 3 bases and 7 bases, in that order; junction bases with no gene match: 7. The CDR3 DNA sequence: TGTGCCAGCTCACCGGGACTAGCAGTAGCGAATGAGCAGTTCTTC. Translating it yields CASSPGLAVANEQFF.

The chain combines TRBV27 with TRBJ2-2; 11 bases align to TRBD2. Unmatched junction bases numbered 3, after V lost 3 bases and J lost 9 bases. CDR1 MNHEY and CDR2 SMNVEV come from the germline V gene (reference sequence). The CDR3 is 14 amino acids. CDR3 region: CASSFLAGGRELFF. CDR3 in DNA: TGTGCCAGCAGTTTTCTAGCGGGAGGCCGGGAGCTGTTTTTT.

This clone was seen a few times. The chain joins TRBV11-2 to TRBJ2-5; no reliable D call. The CDR3 extends over 12 amino acids. CDR1 and CDR2 from the germline V gene are SGHAT and FQNNGV. V lost 5 bases, J lost 5 bases, and 9 bases lay in between. The CDR3 sequence is CASSASFETQYF. The CDR3 DNA is TGTGCCAGCAGCGCCTCTTTTGAGACCCAGTACTTC.

The chain has TRBV5-1 and TRBJ1-2; TRBD1 agrees at 7 bases. V was pared by 0 bases and J by 6 bases, with 5 bases of the junction left unmatched. Germline CDR1 SGHRS, CDR2 YFSETQ. The length of the CDR3 is 14 residues. The CDR3 DNA reads as TGCGCCAGCAGCTTGGAGGGACAGCAGGATGGCTACACCTTC. It codes for CASSLEGQQDGYTF. Together with reference TRBV5-1 and TRBJ1-2, the CDR3 gives the full variable domain: KAGVTQTPRYLIKTRGQQVTLSCSPISGHRSVSWYQQTPGQGLQFLFEYFSETQRNKGNFPGRFSGRQFSNSRSEMNVSTLELGDSALYLCASSLEGQQDGYTFGSGTRLTVV.

The chain joins TRBV18 to TRBJ1-4; TRBD1 might be the D (6 bases). Germline values: CDR1 KGHSH, CDR2 LQKENI. The CDR3 has 16 residues. Trimming took 6 bases from V and 7 from J, leaving 21 bases between them. In DNA, the CDR3 is TGTGCCAGCTCCCTTCAAAGGGGGAGTGACGGTGAAAAACTGTTTTTT. Translated: CASSLQRGSDGEKLFF.